These T cell receptor beta chains were read from a single sample in a study of blood T cells in healthy people across ages. MiXCR, applied by TCRdb to the 5' RACE reads, yields one record per CDR3 protein. The sample records about 1.6 million distinct CDR3 sequences, around 36% being singletons. Sequencing input: blood. The receptors come from a woman aged 30 to 39 in good health. The CDR3 runs from the conserved cysteine through the conserved F or W. D genes are given only for firm matches. Not all rows give a size; the values are once, few, many and, for expanded clones, a class.

CDR3aa	CDR3nt	abundance	d_gene	v_gene	j_gene
CSARETSGISNTQYF	TGCAGTGCTAGAGAGACTAGCGGGATTTCAAATACGCAGTATTTT	few	TRBD2	TRBV20-1	TRBJ2-3
CASSLIGTGGHEQYF	TGTGCCAGCAGTTTAATCGGGACAGGGGGGCACGAGCAGTACTTC	few	TRBD1	TRBV27	TRBJ2-7
CASSQADYRNNYGYTF	TGCGCCAGCAGCCAAGCCGACTACAGAAACAACTATGGCTACACCTTC	.	.	TRBV4-1	TRBJ1-2
CASSQGLAGPDTQYF	TGTGCCAGCAGCCAGGGACTAGCGGGACCAGATACGCAGTATTTT	many	TRBD2	TRBV7-2	TRBJ2-3
CASSEALDRGRMEQYF	TGTGCCAGCAGTGAAGCCCTCGACAGGGGCCGGATGGAGCAGTACTTC	few	TRBD1	TRBV6-1	TRBJ2-7
CSAPWGAGYNEQFF	TGCAGTGCCCCCTGGGGGGCCGGCTACAATGAGCAGTTCTTC	.	.	TRBV20-1	TRBJ2-1
CAWSVRGGSASEQYF	TGTGCCTGGAGTGTACGGGGCGGGAGCGCCAGCGAGCAGTACTTC	.	TRBD2	TRBV30	TRBJ2-7
CASGGGSPYNEQFF	TGCGCCAGCGGGGGGGGATCCCCCTACAATGAGCAGTTCTTC	.	TRBD2	TRBV10-2	TRBJ2-1
CASTIAVDTPTDTQYF	TGTGCCAGCACCATTGCGGTAGACACTCCCACAGATACGCAGTATTTT	.	.	TRBV9	TRBJ2-3
CAWSVGGTTNEKLFF	TGTGCCTGGAGTGTAGGTGGGACAACTAATGAAAAACTGTTTTTT	.	.	TRBV30	TRBJ1-4
CASISGGEKNIQYF	TGCGCCAGCATCTCAGGGGGCGAGAAAAACATTCAGTACTTC	.	TRBD1	TRBV7-9	TRBJ2-4
CSASQGAGELFF	TGCAGTGCTAGCCAGGGGGCCGGGGAGCTGTTTTTT	.	TRBD1	TRBV20-1	TRBJ2-2
CASRGTSGSLFGCEQYF	TGTGCCAGTAGAGGGACTAGCGGGAGCCTCTTTGGCTGCGAGCAGTACTTC	.	TRBD2	TRBV19	TRBJ2-7
CSATDLGTRYNEQFF	TGCAGTGCTACGGACCTTGGGACTAGATACAATGAGCAGTTCTTC	few	TRBD2	TRBV20-1	TRBJ2-1
CASSRRDSPLHF	TGTGCCAGCAGCAGAAGAGATTCACCCCTCCACTTT	.	.	TRBV12-3/TRBV12-4	TRBJ1-6
CASSHYPGESEQYF	TGCGCCAGCAGCCATTACCCAGGGGAAAGCGAGCAGTACTTC	.	.	TRBV4-1	TRBJ2-7
CASSLANQPQHF	TGTGCCAGCAGCTTAGCTAATCAGCCCCAGCATTTT	many	.	TRBV7-2	TRBJ1-5
CASSLRQDGGNTIYF	TGTGCCAGCAGCCTCCGTCAGGACGGCGGAAACACCATATATTTT	many	.	TRBV3-1	TRBJ1-3
CASSLASGRNEKLFF	TGTGCCAGCAGTTTAGCGTCCGGACGGAATGAAAAACTGTTTTTT	.	.	TRBV28	TRBJ1-4
CASSSSRGLSGANVLTF	TGTGCCAGCAGCTCTAGTAGGGGGCTCTCTGGGGCCAACGTCCTGACTTTC	.	TRBD1	TRBV12-3/TRBV12-4	TRBJ2-6
CASSLAAGGLPNEQYF	TGTGCCAGCAGCTTAGCGGCGGGGGGCCTCCCGAACGAGCAGTACTTC	.	TRBD2	TRBV5-4	TRBJ2-7
CSVPVSYNEQFF	TGCAGCGTCCCAGTTTCCTACAATGAGCAGTTCTTC	many	.	TRBV29-1	TRBJ2-1
CASSPRTGTANYGYTF	TGTGCCAGCAGCCCCCGGACAGGGACAGCTAACTATGGCTACACCTTC	few	TRBD1	TRBV9	TRBJ1-2
CASSDREGMAKNIQYF	TGTGCCAGCAGCGACAGGGAGGGGATGGCCAAAAACATTCAGTACTTC	.	.	TRBV2	TRBJ2-4
CASSQENRWETQYF	TGTGCCAGCAGCCAAGAGAATCGTTGGGAGACCCAGTACTTC	.	.	TRBV14	TRBJ2-5
CSARGPSGRAKRYNEQFF	TGCAGTGCTAGAGGGCCTAGCGGGAGGGCGAAAAGATACAATGAGCAGTTCTTC	.	TRBD2	TRBV20-1	TRBJ2-1
CASNSIRDTSTDTQYF	TGTGCCAGCAATTCGATCCGGGACACGAGCACAGATACGCAGTATTTT	.	.	TRBV5-4	TRBJ2-3
CASSLEVSGAPREQYF	TGTGCCAGCAGCTTAGAAGTTAGCGGGGCCCCTCGCGAGCAGTACTTC	few	TRBD2	TRBV11-2	TRBJ2-7
CSARDSMAGGPLNEQFF	TGCAGTGCTAGAGATTCCATGGCGGGAGGGCCATTAAATGAGCAGTTCTTC	.	TRBD2	TRBV20-1	TRBJ2-1
CSVTGPEGGANVLTF	TGCAGCGTGACAGGGCCAGAGGGAGGGGCCAACGTCCTGACTTTC	many	TRBD1	TRBV29-1	TRBJ2-6
CASSLSEAFF	TGTGCCAGCAGCTTATCGGAAGCTTTCTTT	few	.	TRBV7-9	TRBJ1-1
CASSQQTPGAGANVLTF	TGTGCCAGCAGCCAACAAACCCCAGGGGCCGGGGCCAACGTCCTGACTTTC	.	.	TRBV3-1	TRBJ2-6
CASGEQGPLRDTQYF	TGTGCCAGCGGGGAACAGGGGCCCCTGCGAGATACGCAGTATTTT	many	TRBD1	TRBV12-3/TRBV12-4	TRBJ2-3
CAISAFSSPGQPQHF	TGTGCCATCAGTGCGTTTTCCTCCCCGGGTCAGCCCCAGCATTTT	.	.	TRBV10-3	TRBJ1-5
CSARDGGQGDNRQFF	TGCAGTGCTAGAGATGGGGGACAGGGGGATAACAGGCAGTTCTTC	.	TRBD1	TRBV20-1	TRBJ2-1
CASSPDRGRDQPQHF	TGTGCCAGCAGCCCGGACAGGGGGCGCGATCAGCCCCAGCATTTT	few	TRBD1	TRBV7-9	TRBJ1-5
CASSRTGQQPQHF	TGTGCCAGCAGTCGGACAGGTCAGCAGCCCCAGCATTTT	.	TRBD1	TRBV12-3/TRBV12-4	TRBJ1-5